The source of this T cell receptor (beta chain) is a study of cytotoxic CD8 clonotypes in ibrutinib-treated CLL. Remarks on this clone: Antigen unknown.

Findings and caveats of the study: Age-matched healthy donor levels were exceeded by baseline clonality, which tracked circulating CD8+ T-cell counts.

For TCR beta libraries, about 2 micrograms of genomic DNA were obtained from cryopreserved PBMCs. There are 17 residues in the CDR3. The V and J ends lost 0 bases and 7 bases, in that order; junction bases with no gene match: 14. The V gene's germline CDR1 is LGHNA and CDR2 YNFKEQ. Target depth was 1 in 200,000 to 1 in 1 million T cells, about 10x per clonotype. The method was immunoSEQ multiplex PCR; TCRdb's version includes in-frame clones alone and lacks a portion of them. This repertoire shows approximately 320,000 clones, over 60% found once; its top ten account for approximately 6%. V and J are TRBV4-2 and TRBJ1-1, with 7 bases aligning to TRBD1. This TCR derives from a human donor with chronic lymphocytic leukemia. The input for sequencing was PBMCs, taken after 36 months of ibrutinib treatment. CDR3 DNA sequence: TGTGCCAGCAGCCAAGATCCCCGTCGACAGGGACGCTATGAAGCTTTCTTT. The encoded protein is CASSQDPRRQGRYEAFF.